This record concerns one T cell receptor (beta chain) sequence. The antigen it binds to is not known. No much larger clone is present one base from it, and per-base qualities are unavailable. The germline V gene (reference sequence) specifies LNHDA as CDR1 and SQIVND as CDR2. The junction shows trimming of 5 bases on V and 4 bases on J, plus 11 bases between the germline ends. Spanning cysteine to phenylalanine, the CDR3 consists of 13 amino acids. The DNA shown is the 39-base CDR3, in frame from base 1. The immunoSEQ Assay was used to sequence TCR beta CDR3 regions from DNA. In the original analysis: T cell density was computed as TCR beta template counts normalized to usable DNA estimated by amplifying housekeeping genes. Richness was estimated with the preseqR package, extrapolating to 400,000 templates for PBMC samples and 120,000 templates for tissue samples. Clonality was defined as one minus Pielou's evenness. Tissue-enriched TCRs were identified through differential abundance testing performed on productive amino-acid clonotypes, with a minimum total count of 5 and an alpha of 0.1. Repertoire overlap between compartments was quantified with the Jaccard Index and Morisita Overlap Index. GLIPH clustered TCR beta CDR3s with public tetramer-defined viral CDR3s; viral motifs required at least three viral sequences plus V-gene enrichment. TCRdb stores this immuneACCESS table with in-frame sequences only. Part of the clones is absent; in the studies checked, under half of the shortfall reflects unresolved V genes, and no reason is known for the rest. For V, J and clone size, that table is used; D and trimming come from the DNA. Within this sample are several thousand clones, with approximately 40% of them counted one time only. The ten largest clones capture about 9.3% of the sample.

At diagnosis, tumor, uninvolved tumor-adjacent lung and peripheral blood were collected and then preserved as a mix of FFPE and fresh-frozen material. This entry is derived from a study of T cells in localized non-small cell lung cancer (dated by TCRdb to 2018 to 2020). Notes on the research overall: The study examined T cell repertoires in approximately 240 patients with early-stage NSCLC and compared tumors with uninvolved tumor-adjacent lungs. All 230 or so NSCLC patients in the cohort were treatment-naive and had localized lung tumors that were resected. The mean age of the NSCLC patients was about 70 years, with 130 or so men and around 100 women.

Results and caveats for the whole study, not just this receptor: Longer overall survival was associated with higher T cell density in blood, whereas shorter survival was associated with higher clonality in adjacent lung. Because multi-region tumor sequencing was not performed, intratumor heterogeneity could not be ruled out. Of the top 100 tumor clones, a median of roughly 60 were detected in paired uninvolved adjacent lung; over 25 were also among that lung's top 100. Since the design was exploratory, TCR variables were selected using unadjusted p-values with no false-discovery rate correction. Uninvolved tumor-adjacent lung showed the highest T cell clonality, higher than tumor, which suggests more focused antigenic responses in the uninvolved tumor-adjacent lung.

The chain links TRBV19 with TRBJ1-2; tentative D gene TRBD1, with 5 bases matching. This TCR was recovered from a woman aged 40 to 75 with stage II squamous cell lung carcinoma. Sequences were derived from lung tumor tissue, sampled before any cancer treatment. The CDR3 protein is CASSDRYSYGYTF. The nucleotides are TGTGCCAGTAGTGACAGATATTCCTATGGCTACACCTTC.